These 9 T cell receptor beta chains came from one sample sequenced in a study of cytomegalovirus exposure and HLA in healthy donors. The study ran its PCR with 60 Vbeta and 13 Jbeta primers. Clones were sequenced by immunoSEQ multiplex PCR, and TCRdb holds only the in-frame ones, with some missing. This table holds some 91,000 clones, around nine tenths found once. The sequenced material came from PBMCs. The receptors were gathered from a man aged 25 to 40 in good health and CMV-seropositive.

The chain joins TRBV28 to TRBJ1-2; maybe TRBD1 (6 bases). In germline, CDR1 is MDHEN, CDR2 SYDVKM. V gave up 3 bases and J gave up 1 base, with 21 bases separating them. The CDR3 loop spans 18 amino acids. The CDR3 nucleotides are TGTGCCAGCAGTTTCGACGCCACTTACCGACAGGTTAACTATGGCTACACCTTC. Encoded protein: CASSFDATYRQVNYGYTF.

The chain combines TRBV6-5 with TRBJ1-1, with 7 bases identical to TRBD1. CDR3 length: 15 amino acids. Germline loops: CDR1 MNHEY, CDR2 SVGAGI. With 2 bases clipped from V and 4 bases from J, the junction kept 7 bases outside the gene matches. The CDR3: CASSYARGPSTEAFF. CDR3 coding DNA: TGTGCCAGCAGTTACGCGAGGGGGCCTTCCACTGAAGCTTTCTTT.

For the CDR3, the DNA is TGTGCCAGTATTAACACAGGTATGACCTACGAGCAGTACTTC. It is translated as CASINTGMTYEQYF. V is TRBV6-1 and J is TRBJ2-7, with a possible D match to TRBD1 (5 bases). From germline, CDR1 is MNHNS and CDR2 SASEGT. Trimming left V 9 bases short and J 2 bases short, with 17 bases between. This CDR3 is 14 amino acids long.

This clone was detected only once. This rearrangement joins TRBV19 to TRBJ2-1, with D perhaps TRBD1 (6 bases). Germline V CDR1 and CDR2: LNHDA, SQIVND (reference sequence). The V end was cut by 6 bases, the J end by 2 bases, with 11 bases between. There are 14 residues in the CDR3. The CDR3 region has the DNA TGTGCCAGTAGACCACAGGGCCCCTACAATGAGCAGTTCTTC. Protein: CASRPQGPYNEQFF. Full variable domain (remainder filled in from reference TRBV19 and TRBJ2-1): DGGITQSPKYLFRKEGQNVTLSCEQNLNHDAMYWYRQDPGQGLRLIYYSQIVNDFQKGDIAEGYSVSREKKESFPLTVTSAQKNPTAFYLCASRPQGPYNEQFFGPGTRLTVL.

This chain links TRBV28 with TRBJ1-2, with D tentatively TRBD1 (5 bases). CDR3 length equals 15 residues. In germline, CDR1 is MDHEN, CDR2 SYDVKM. Trimming pared 3 bases from V and 3 bases from J, leaving 14 bases between. Written as DNA, the CDR3 is TGTGCCAGCAGTTTTCCCTCGACAGACCACTATGGCTACACCTTC. Residues: CASSFPSTDHYGYTF.

This chain uses TRBV29-1 with TRBJ2-3, with D possibly being TRBD1 (6 bases). The CDR3 consists of 14 residues. Per germline, CDR1 SQVTM and CDR2 ANQGSEA. In nucleotides, the CDR3 is TGCTCTATAACTGGTGGACAGAGCACAGATACGCAGTATTTT. Its translation: CSITGGQSTDTQYF.

This clone occurred once. The chain joins TRBV5-1 to TRBJ2-7; 7 bases map to TRBD1. The CDR3 extends over 15 amino acids. Germline CDR1 is SGHRS and CDR2 is YFSETQ. Losses at the gene ends were 4 bases for V and 0 bases for J; bases not matched to a gene: 7. CDR3 sequence: CASSATGQSSYEQYF. The CDR3 DNA follows: TGCGCCAGCAGCGCCACGGGACAGAGCTCCTACGAGCAGTACTTC.

The J gene is TRBJ1-1, the V gene TRBV6-4; D ambiguous. The germline V and J ends were trimmed by 8 bases and 7 bases, with 20 bases remaining between them. The CDR3 is made up of 14 amino acids. From germline, CDR1 is MRHNA and CDR2 SNTAGT. DNA of the CDR3: TGTGCCAGCGCGGAGGGAGGAGACCGGGGTGAAGCTTTCTTT. It specifies CASAEGGDRGEAFF.

This chain connects TRBV13 to TRBJ2-4; 9 bases agree with TRBD1. Per the germline V gene, CDR1 is PRHDT and CDR2 is FYEKMQ (reference sequence). V lost 4 bases to trimming and J lost 3 bases; unmatched junction nucleotides: 19. The length of the CDR3 is 20 residues. The CDR3 DNA is TGTGCCAGCAGCTCAATGGGTGGCCGACAGGGGGATGGAGGCAAAAACATTCAGTACTTC. Amino acid sequence: CASSSMGGRQGDGGKNIQYF.